These 16 T cell receptor beta chains were all obtained from the same sample, sequenced in a study of blood T cell repertoires in COVID-19. The method was immunoSEQ multiplex PCR; TCRdb's version includes in-frame clones alone and lacks a portion of them. The table records 320,000 or so clones, 89% of them present only once. Sequencing input: PBMCs or T cells enriched from blood (not recorded which). These receptors were taken from a man aged 55 to 69 who had recovered from COVID-19.

The chain is built from TRBV3-1 (or the pseudogene TRBV3-2) and TRBJ2-2, with 8 bases identical to TRBD2. The CDR3 sequence is 18 residues long. Germline CDR1 LGHDT, CDR2 YNNKEL (reference sequence). V shed 0 bases, J shed 6 bases, and the junction held 12 bases outside the gene matches. In nucleotides, the CDR3 is TGTGCCAGCAGCCAAGATTATCTAGCGGGTGGAGGGGCCGGGGAGCTGTTTTTT. Translated: CASSQDYLAGGGAGELFF.

The chain couples TRBV7-3 to TRBJ2-2, with 8 bases that match TRBD2. CDR1 and CDR2 (germline): SGHTA, FQGTGA. J was trimmed by 7 bases and V by 3 bases; bases with no gene match: 7. The CDR3 runs to 15 residues. This CDR3 is CASSFTGRAVGELFF. Here the CDR3 DNA reads TGTGCCAGCAGCTTTACCGGGAGGGCCGTCGGGGAGCTGTTTTTT.

The gene calls are TRBV7-3 and TRBJ2-1; TRBD2 matches at 9 bases. The CDR3 has 14 amino acids. Germline V CDR1 and CDR2: SGHTA, FQGTGA. V dropped 2 bases and J dropped 9; count of bases not matched to a gene: 5. CDR3 DNA: TGTGCCAGCAGCTTATTAGCGGGAGTGGTTGAGCAGTTCTTC. Encoded protein: CASSLLAGVVEQFF.

J is TRBJ2-7 and V is TRBV24-1; 8 bases are a match to TRBD1. The CDR3 has 14 residues. Per the germline V gene, CDR1 is KGHDR and CDR2 is SFDVKD. V dropped 4 bases and J dropped 5; count of bases not matched to a gene: 6. The CDR3 reads CATSDRQTGDEQYF. The CDR3 DNA is TGTGCCACCAGTGACCGCCAGACAGGGGACGAGCAGTACTTC.

The V call is TRBV6-1, the J call TRBJ1-2; D is unclear. This CDR3 comprises 14 residues. V gave up 2 bases and J gave up 0 bases, with 7 bases separating them. The germline V gene has CDR1 MNHNS and CDR2 SASEGT. CDR3 nucleotides: TGTGCCAGCAGTGAACATACTACTAACTATGGCTACACCTTC. Its translation: CASSEHTTNYGYTF.

The chain couples TRBV5-1 to TRBJ1-1; TRBD1 is a possible D gene (6 bases). CDR1 is SGHRS and CDR2 is YFSETQ in the germline V gene. The CDR3 runs 14 residues. V was trimmed by 0 bases and J by 7 bases, leaving 13 bases between them. CDR3: CASSLASGGNEAFF. CDR3 coding DNA: TGCGCCAGCAGCTTGGCCAGCGGGGGCAATGAAGCTTTCTTT.

The rearrangement uses TRBV9 and TRBJ2-5; TRBD2 is a possible D gene (6 bases). The CDR3 has 14 amino acids. Trimming took 3 bases from V and 5 from J, leaving 14 bases between them. Germline V gene sequence: CDR1 SGDLS, CDR2 YYNGEE. CDR3 bases: TGTGCCAGCAGCGGGATGGGGGGTCCGGAGACCCAGTACTTC. As protein: CASSGMGGPETQYF. The complete variable domain, with remaining parts taken from reference TRBV9 and TRBJ2-5, reads DSGVTQTPKHLITATGQRVTLRCSPRSGDLSVYWYQQSLDQGLQFLIQYYNGEERAKGNILERFSAQQFPDLHSELNLSSLELGDSALYFCASSGMGGPETQYFGPGTRLLVL.

This clone occurred a few times. This chain connects TRBV6-5 to TRBJ1-2, with no clear D. The V gene lost 6 bases and the J gene lost 4 bases, with 12 bases spanning the gap. The CDR3 is made up of 13 amino acids. Germline assignment: CDR1 MNHEY and CDR2 SVGAGI. Here the CDR3 reads CASSPDGVYGYTF. CDR3 nucleotide sequence: TGTGCCAGCAGCCCCGACGGGGTCTATGGCTACACCTTC.

The chain links TRBV28 to TRBJ1-2; perhaps TRBD1 as D (5 bases). The CDR3 totals 16 residues. The ends were cut back, 1 base at V and 8 bases at J, with 20 bases in the middle. Germline-derived CDR1 and CDR2 are MDHEN and SYDVKM. This CDR3 reads CASSLSGTAGWRGYTF. CDR3 sequence (DNA): TGTGCCAGCAGTTTATCCGGGACTGCCGGTTGGAGAGGCTACACCTTC.

The rearrangement joins TRBV10-3 to TRBJ2-1; 9 bases line up with TRBD2. Losses at the gene ends were 3 bases for V and 5 bases for J; bases not matched to a gene: 5. Germline CDR1 is ENHRY and CDR2 is SYGVKD. The CDR3 consists of 15 residues. This CDR3 reads CAISDSSGKDNEQFF. For the CDR3, the DNA is TGTGCCATCAGTGATTCTAGCGGGAAGGACAATGAGCAGTTCTTC.

This chain joins TRBV5-4 and TRBJ1-3, with 8 positions matching TRBD1. The CDR3 extends over 16 amino acids. In germline, CDR1 is SGHNT, CDR2 YYREEE (reference sequence). The ends lost 3 bases at V and 0 bases at J; junction bases unmatched: 5. The CDR3 protein is CASSSRTGSSGNTIYF. Here the CDR3 DNA reads TGTGCCAGCAGCTCGAGGACAGGGAGCTCTGGAAACACCATATATTTT.

The chain couples TRBV24-1 to TRBJ1-2; 10 bases agree with TRBD1. V lost 9 bases, J lost 3 bases, and 3 bases stayed unmatched. Looked up from germline, CDR1 is KGHDR and CDR2 is SFDVKD. The CDR3 runs 13 residues. CDR3 sequence (DNA): TGTGCCACCCGGGACAGGGGCGACTATGGCTACACCTTC. The encoded protein is CATRDRGDYGYTF.

The rearrangement uses TRBV7-8 and TRBJ1-4; D possibly corresponds to TRBD1 (6 bases). There are 15 residues in the CDR3. V was clipped by 5 bases and J by 7 bases, with 17 bases between them. Germline V CDR1 and CDR2: SGHVS, FQNEAQ. The CDR3 sequence is CASSADSVGSEKLFF. The CDR3 DNA sequence: TGTGCCAGCAGCGCGGACAGTGTCGGTAGTGAAAAACTGTTTTTT.

The chain is built from TRBV29-1 and TRBJ2-5; TRBD1 matches at 9 bases. CDR1 SQVTM and CDR2 ANQGSEA come from the germline V gene. V shed 7 bases, J shed 5 bases, and the junction held 11 bases outside the gene matches. The CDR3 spans 14 residues. This chain's CDR3 is CSDLGGQGEETQYF. The CDR3 DNA sequence: TGCAGCGACTTGGGGGGACAGGGTGAGGAGACCCAGTACTTC.

The CDR3 loop reads CASSLARYNIFRVLYLANTIYF. DNA for the CDR3: TGCGCCAGCAGCTTGGCTAGATATAATATCTTTAGGGTATTATATCTAGCAAACACCATATATTTT. The chain joins TRBV5-1 to TRBJ1-3, with D unclear. V was cut by 0 bases and J by 6 bases, with 34 bases left in between. Germline CDR1 SGHRS, CDR2 YFSETQ. CDR3 size: 22 residues. Full variable domain (outside the CDR3, taken from reference TRBV5-1 and TRBJ1-3): KAGVTQTPRYLIKTRGQQVTLSCSPISGHRSVSWYQQTPGQGLQFLFEYFSETQRNKGNFPGRFSGRQFSNSRSEMNVSTLELGDSALYLCASSLARYNIFRVLYLANTIYFGEGSWLTVV.

The rearrangement uses TRBV18 and TRBJ2-7, with D uncertain. From germline, CDR1 is KGHSH and CDR2 LQKENI. The CDR3 covers 12 residues. The V and J ends lost 4 bases and 6 bases respectively, with 10 bases between them. The CDR3 protein is CASSLSGLEQYF. CDR3 nucleotides: TGTGCCAGCTCACTGTCTGGGCTCGAGCAGTACTTC.